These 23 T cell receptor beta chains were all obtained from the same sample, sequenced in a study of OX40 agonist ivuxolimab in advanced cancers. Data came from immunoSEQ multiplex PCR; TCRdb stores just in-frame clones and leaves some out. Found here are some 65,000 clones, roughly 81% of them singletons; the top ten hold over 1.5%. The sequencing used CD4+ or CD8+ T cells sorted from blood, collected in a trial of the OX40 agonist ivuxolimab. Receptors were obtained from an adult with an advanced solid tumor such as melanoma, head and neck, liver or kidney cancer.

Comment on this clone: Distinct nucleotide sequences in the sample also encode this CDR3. CDR3 coding DNA: TGTGCCTGGAGCGGCGGGCGTTCCCTTTTCGGGCAATACTTC. Encoded protein: CAWSGGRSLFGQYF. The chain joins TRBV30 to TRBJ2-7, with D possibly being TRBD2 (5 bases). The CDR3 sequence is 14 residues long. The germline V gene has CDR1 GTSNPN and CDR2 SVGIG (reference sequence). V was pared by 3 bases and J by 13 bases, with 25 bases between.

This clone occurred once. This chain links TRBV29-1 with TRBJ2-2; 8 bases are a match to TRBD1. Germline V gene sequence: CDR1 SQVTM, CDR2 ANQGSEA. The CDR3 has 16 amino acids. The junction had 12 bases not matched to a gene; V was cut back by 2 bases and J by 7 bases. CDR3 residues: CSVEIWVGRGLGELFF. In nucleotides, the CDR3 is TGCAGCGTTGAAATATGGGTCGGCAGGGGGCTCGGGGAGCTGTTTTTT.

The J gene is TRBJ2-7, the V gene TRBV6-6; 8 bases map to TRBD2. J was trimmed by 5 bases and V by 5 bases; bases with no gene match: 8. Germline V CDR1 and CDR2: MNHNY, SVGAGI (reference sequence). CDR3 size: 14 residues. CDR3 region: CASSPPGLENEQYF. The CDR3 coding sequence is TGTGCCAGCAGTCCACCGGGACTAGAGAACGAGCAGTACTTC.

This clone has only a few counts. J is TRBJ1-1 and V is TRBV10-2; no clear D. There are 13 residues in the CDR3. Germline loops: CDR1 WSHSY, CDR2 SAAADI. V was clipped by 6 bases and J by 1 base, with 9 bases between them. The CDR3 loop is CASRAGRNTEAFF. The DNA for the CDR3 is TGCGCCAGCAGGGCTGGGAGGAACACTGAAGCTTTCTTT.

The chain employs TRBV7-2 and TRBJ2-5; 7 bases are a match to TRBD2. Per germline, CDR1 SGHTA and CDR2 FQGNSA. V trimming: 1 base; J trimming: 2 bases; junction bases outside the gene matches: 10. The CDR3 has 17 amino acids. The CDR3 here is CASSLGLLGEGQETQYF. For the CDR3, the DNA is TGTGCCAGCAGCTTAGGGTTGTTGGGGGAGGGGCAAGAGACCCAGTACTTC.

The CDR3 here is CATKPGTANTEAFF. For the CDR3, the DNA is TGTGCCACCAAACCCGGGACAGCGAACACTGAAGCTTTCTTT. The chain couples TRBV28 to TRBJ1-1; 7 positions agree with TRBD1. Losses at the gene ends were 10 bases for V and 1 base for J; bases not matched to a gene: 9. Germline V lookup: CDR1 MDHEN, CDR2 SYDVKM. The CDR3 sequence is 14 residues long.

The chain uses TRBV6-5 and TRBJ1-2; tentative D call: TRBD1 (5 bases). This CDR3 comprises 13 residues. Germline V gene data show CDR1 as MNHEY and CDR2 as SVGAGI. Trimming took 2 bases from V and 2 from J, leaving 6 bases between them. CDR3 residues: CASSYDRNYGYTF. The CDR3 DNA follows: TGTGCCAGCAGTTACGACAGAAACTATGGCTACACCTTC.

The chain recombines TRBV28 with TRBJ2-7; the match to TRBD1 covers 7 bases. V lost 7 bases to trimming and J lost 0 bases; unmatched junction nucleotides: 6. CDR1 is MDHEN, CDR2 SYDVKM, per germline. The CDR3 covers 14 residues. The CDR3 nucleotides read TGTGCCAGCACCCTGACAGGGACCTCCTACGAGCAGTACTTC. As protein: CASTLTGTSYEQYF. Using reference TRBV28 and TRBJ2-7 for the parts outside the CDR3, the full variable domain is DVKVTQSSRYLVKRTGEKVFLECVQDMDHENMFWYRQDPGLGLRLIYFSYDVKMKEKGDIPEGYSVSREKKERFSLILESASTNQTSMYLCASTLTGTSYEQYFGPGTRLTVT.

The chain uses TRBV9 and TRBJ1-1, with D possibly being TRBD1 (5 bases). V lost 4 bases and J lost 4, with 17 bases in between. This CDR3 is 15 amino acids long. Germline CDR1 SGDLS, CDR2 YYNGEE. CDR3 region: CASSPLGSGFTEAFF. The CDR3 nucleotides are TGTGCCAGCAGCCCTCTCGGGTCAGGGTTCACTGAAGCTTTCTTT.

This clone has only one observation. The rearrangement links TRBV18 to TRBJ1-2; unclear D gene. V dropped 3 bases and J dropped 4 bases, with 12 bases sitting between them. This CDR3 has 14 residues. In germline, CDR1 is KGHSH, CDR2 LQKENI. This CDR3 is CASSPGSDSYGYTF. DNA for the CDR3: TGTGCCAGCTCACCGGGATCCGATTCCTATGGCTACACCTTC.

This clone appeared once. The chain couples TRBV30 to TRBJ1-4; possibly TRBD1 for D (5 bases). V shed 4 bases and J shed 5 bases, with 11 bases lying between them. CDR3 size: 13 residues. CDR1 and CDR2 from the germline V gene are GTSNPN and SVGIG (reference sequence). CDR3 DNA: TGTGCCTGGAAAGGACACCCAAATGAAAAACTGTTTTTT. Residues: CAWKGHPNEKLFF. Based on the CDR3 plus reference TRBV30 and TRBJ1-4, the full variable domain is SQTIHQWPATLVQPVGSPLSLECTVEGTSNPNLYWYRQAAGRGLQLLFYSVGIGQISSEVPQNLSASRPQDRQFILSSKKLLLSDSGFYLCAWKGHPNEKLFFGSGTQLSVL.

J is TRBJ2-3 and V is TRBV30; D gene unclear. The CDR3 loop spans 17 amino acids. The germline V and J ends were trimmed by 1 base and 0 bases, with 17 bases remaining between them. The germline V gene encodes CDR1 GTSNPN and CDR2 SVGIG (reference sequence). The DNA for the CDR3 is TGTGCCTGGAGTGCGGCTAAATCCGCTACGAGCACAGATACGCAGTATTTT. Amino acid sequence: CAWSAAKSATSTDTQYF.

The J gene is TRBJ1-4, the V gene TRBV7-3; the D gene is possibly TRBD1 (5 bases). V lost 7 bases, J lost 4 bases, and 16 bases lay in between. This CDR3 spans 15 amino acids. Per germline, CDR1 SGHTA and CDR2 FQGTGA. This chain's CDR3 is CASIKPGRVNEKLFF. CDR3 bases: TGTGCCAGCATCAAACCGGGACGAGTTAATGAAAAACTGTTTTTT.

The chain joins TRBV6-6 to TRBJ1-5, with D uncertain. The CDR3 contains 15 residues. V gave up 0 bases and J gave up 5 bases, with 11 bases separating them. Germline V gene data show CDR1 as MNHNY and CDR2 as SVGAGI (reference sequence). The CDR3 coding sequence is TGTGCCAGCAGTTACTCGGATCCACGATATCAGCCCCAGCATTTT. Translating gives CASSYSDPRYQPQHF.

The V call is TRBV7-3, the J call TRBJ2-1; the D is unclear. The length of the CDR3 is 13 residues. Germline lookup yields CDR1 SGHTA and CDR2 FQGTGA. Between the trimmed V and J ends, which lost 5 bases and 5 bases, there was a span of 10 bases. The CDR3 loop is CASSTQSDNEQFF. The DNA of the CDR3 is TGTGCCAGCAGCACACAGTCGGACAATGAGCAGTTCTTC.

In nucleotides, the CDR3 is TGTGCCAGCACCTCAGGTACCACCTACGAGCAGTACTTC. Encoded protein: CASTSGTTYEQYF. The chain combines TRBV6-5 with TRBJ2-7; no reliable D call. Germline V lookup: CDR1 MNHEY, CDR2 SVGAGI. This CDR3 has 13 amino acids. Trimming cost V 7 bases and J 2 bases, with 12 bases left between them.

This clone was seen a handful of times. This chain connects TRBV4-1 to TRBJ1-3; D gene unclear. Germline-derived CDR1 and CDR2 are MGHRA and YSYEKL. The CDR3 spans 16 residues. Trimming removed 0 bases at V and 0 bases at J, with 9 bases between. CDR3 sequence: CASSQDHGYSGNTIYF. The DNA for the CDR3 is TGCGCCAGCAGCCAAGATCACGGGTACTCTGGAAACACCATATATTTT.

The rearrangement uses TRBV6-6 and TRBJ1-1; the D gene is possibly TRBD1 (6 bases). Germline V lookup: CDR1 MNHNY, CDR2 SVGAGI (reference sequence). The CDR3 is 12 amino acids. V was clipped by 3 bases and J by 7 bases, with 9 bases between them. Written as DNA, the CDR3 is TGTGCCAGCAGTTATGTACAGGGTGAAGCTTTCTTT. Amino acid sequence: CASSYVQGEAFF.

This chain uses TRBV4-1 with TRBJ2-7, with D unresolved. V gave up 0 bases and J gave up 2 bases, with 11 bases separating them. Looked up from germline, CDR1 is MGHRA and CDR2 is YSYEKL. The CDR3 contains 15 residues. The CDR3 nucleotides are TGCGCCAGCAGCCAAGATCATGGCCGTCCCTACGAGCAGTACTTC. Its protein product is CASSQDHGRPYEQYF.

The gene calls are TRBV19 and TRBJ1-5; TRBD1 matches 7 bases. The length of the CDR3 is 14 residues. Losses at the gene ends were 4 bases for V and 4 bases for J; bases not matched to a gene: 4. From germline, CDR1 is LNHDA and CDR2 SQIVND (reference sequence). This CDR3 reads CASSRGQLNQPQHF. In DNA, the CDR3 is TGTGCCAGTAGTAGGGGACAGTTAAATCAGCCCCAGCATTTT.

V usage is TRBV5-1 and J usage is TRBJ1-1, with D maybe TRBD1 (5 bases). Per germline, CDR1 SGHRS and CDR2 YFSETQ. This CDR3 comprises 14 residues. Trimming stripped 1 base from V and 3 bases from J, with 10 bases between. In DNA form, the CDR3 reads TGCGCCAGCAGCTTGACAGGAGATTACACTGAAGCTTTCTTT. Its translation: CASSLTGDYTEAFF.

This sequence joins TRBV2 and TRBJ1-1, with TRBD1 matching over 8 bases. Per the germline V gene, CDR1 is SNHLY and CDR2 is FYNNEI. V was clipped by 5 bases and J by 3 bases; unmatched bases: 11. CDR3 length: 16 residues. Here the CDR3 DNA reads TGTGCCAGCAGTACTCGACAGGGGCTAGGTGACACTGAAGCTTTCTTT. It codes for CASSTRQGLGDTEAFF.

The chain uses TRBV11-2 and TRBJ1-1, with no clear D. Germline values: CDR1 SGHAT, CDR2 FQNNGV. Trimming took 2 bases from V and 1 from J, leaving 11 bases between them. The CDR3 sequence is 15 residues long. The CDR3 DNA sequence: TGTGCCAGCAGCTTAAACACTGGAGGGAACACTGAAGCTTTCTTT. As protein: CASSLNTGGNTEAFF.